This T cell receptor (beta chain) stems from a study of cytomegalovirus exposure and HLA in healthy donors. At the level of the study: The use of the same platform for the 100 to 150 validation repertoires and the 666 first-cohort repertoires was reported by a later analysis.

CDR3 length equals 16 residues. V lost 3 bases, J lost 4 bases, and 11 bases stayed unmatched. Germline V gene sequence: CDR1 SGHVS, CDR2 FQNEAQ. Produced via immunoSEQ multiplex PCR; TCRdb's table is partial and in-frame only. The sample records 110,000 or so clones, 85% to 90% being singletons. The chain employs TRBV7-8 and TRBJ2-5; 7 bases match TRBD1. The source material was PBMCs. This clonotype originated in a young woman in good health and CMV-seronegative. The CDR3 DNA reads as TGTGCCAGCAGCTTCCTTACCTCGACAGGGTCAGAGACCCAGTACTTC. It is translated as CASSFLTSTGSETQYF.